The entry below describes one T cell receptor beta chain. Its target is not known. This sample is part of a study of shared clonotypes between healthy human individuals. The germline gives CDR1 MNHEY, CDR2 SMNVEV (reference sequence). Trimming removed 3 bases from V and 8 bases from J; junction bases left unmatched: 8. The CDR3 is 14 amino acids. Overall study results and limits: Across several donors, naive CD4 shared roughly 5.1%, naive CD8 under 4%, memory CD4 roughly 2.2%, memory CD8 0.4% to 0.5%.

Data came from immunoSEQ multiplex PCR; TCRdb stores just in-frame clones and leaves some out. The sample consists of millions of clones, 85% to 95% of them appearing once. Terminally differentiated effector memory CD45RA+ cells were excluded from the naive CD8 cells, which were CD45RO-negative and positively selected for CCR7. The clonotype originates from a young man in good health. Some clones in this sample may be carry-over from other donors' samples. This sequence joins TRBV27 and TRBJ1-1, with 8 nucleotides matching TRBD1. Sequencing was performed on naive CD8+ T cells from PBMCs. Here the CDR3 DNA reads TGTGCCAGCAGTTTGACTTCAGGGGGCCTCGAAGCTTTCTTT. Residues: CASSLTSGGLEAFF.